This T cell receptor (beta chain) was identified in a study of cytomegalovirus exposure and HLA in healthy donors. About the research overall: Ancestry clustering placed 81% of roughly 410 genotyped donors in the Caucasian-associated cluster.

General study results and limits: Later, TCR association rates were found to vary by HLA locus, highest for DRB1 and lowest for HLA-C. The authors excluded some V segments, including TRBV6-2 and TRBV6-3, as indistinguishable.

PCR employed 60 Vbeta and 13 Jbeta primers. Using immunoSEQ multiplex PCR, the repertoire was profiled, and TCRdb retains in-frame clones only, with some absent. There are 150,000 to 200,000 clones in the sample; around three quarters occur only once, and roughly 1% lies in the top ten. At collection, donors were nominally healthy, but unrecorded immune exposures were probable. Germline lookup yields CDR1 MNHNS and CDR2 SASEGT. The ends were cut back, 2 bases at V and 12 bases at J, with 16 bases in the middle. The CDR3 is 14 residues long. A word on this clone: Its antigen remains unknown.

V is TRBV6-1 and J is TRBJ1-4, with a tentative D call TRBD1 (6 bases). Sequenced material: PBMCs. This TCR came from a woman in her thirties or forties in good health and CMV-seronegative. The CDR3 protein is CASSELLQDSELFF. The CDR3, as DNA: TGTGCCAGCAGTGAACTACTACAGGACAGTGAACTGTTTTTT.